This TCR beta chain was profiled in a study of T cells in Graves' hyperthyroidism and ophthalmopathy. Template material for amplifying TCR beta CDR3 regions consisted of RNA transcripts. A set of HTBI primers served as the primers for a first-round RT-PCR of the TCR CDR3. One entry per CDR3 protein, called by TCRdb with MiXCR from the multiplex PCR reads. The sample contains 350,000 or so distinct CDR3 sequences, 15% to 20% of which appear only once. The CDR3 spans 13 residues. The germline V gene encodes CDR1 LNHDA and CDR2 SQIVND (reference sequence). V lost 11 bases to trimming and J lost 4 bases, with 17 bases between them. In this sample, this clonotype turned up many times.

The sample was blood. The TCR sequence derives from a woman aged 40 to 50 with Graves' ophthalmopathy. J is TRBJ1-1 and V is TRBV19; D call uncertain. CDR3 residues: CAASWTGSTEAFF. CDR3 nucleotides: TGTGCCGCGTCTTGGACGGGGAGCACTGAAGCTTTCTTT.